This TCR beta chain is from a study of blood T cell repertoires in COVID-19. Study background: PBMCs, B-cell-depleted T cells, or T cells were the source of the cDNA or gDNA that made up the material.

TCRdb's table, derived via immunoSEQ multiplex PCR, lists solely in-frame clones and lacks some. This table has some 190,000 clones, 82% appearing once. Seattle's cohort entered during active infection and was followed longitudinally. This sequence originates from a woman aged 60 to 75 with COVID-19, enrolled during active disease. Source material: peripheral blood.

In nucleotides, the CDR3 is TGTGCCAGCAGCTTGGGGCCGGGACAGGTGCAGTATTTT. It is translated as CASSLGPGQVQYF. The J gene is TRBJ2-3, the V gene TRBV5-6; 8 bases match TRBD1. After removal of 0 bases from V and 11 bases from J, the junction contained 5 bases not matched to a gene. Per the germline V gene, CDR1 is SGHDT and CDR2 is YYEEEE. This CDR3 comprises 13 residues.